This T cell receptor beta chain was obtained from a study of T cells in Graves' hyperthyroidism and ophthalmopathy. This clonotype came up many times. RNA transcripts provided the source from which TCR beta CDR3 regions were amplified. First-round RT-PCR with HTBI primers amplified the TCR CDR3 region. TCRdb re-called the multiplex PCR reads through MiXCR, storing one row per CDR3 protein. The table shows approximately 690,000 distinct CDR3 sequences, with around 13% occurring only once. The CDR3 sequence is 15 residues long. CDR1 and CDR2 from the germline V gene are SGHNT and YENEEA. The V segment lost 5 bases and the J segment 4 bases; nucleotides outside the gene matches: 6.

This sequence originates from a woman between 50 and 59 years old with Graves' ophthalmopathy. The chain has TRBV11-3 and TRBJ2-5, with 11 bases aligning to TRBD1. Specimen: blood. The CDR3 spells CASSLGQGATETQYF. CDR3 coding DNA: TGTGCCAGCAGCCTCGGACAGGGGGCTACAGAGACCCAGTACTTC.